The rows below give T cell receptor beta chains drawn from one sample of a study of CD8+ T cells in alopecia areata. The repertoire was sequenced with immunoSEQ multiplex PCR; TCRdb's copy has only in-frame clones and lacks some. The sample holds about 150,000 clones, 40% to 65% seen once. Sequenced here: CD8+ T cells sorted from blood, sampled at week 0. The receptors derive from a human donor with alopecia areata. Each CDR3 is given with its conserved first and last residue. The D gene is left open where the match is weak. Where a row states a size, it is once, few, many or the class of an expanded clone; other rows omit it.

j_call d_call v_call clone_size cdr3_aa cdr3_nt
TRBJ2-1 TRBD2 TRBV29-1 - CSVGGLGGYHEQFF TGCAGCGTTGGGGGACTAGGCGGGTACCATGAGCAGTTCTTC
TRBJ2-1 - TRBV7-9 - CASSLVDGGYEQFF TGTGCCAGCAGCTTAGTGGACGGGGGATACGAGCAGTTCTTC
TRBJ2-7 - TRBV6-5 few CASSQSGARYEQYF TGTGCCAGCAGTCAATCGGGGGCGCGGTACGAGCAGTACTTC
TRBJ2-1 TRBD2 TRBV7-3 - CASSPSAGGSYNEQFF TGTGCCAGCAGCCCCTCGGCGGGGGGCTCCTACAATGAGCAGTTCTTC
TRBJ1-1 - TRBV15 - CATSPIPVLNTEAFF TGTGCCACCAGCCCTATCCCAGTCCTGAACACTGAAGCTTTCTTT
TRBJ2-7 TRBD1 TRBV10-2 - CASNEPTGEFYEQYF TGCGCCAGCAACGAGCCGACAGGGGAGTTTTACGAGCAGTACTTC
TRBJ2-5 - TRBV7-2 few CASSVDREGTQYF TGTGCCAGCAGCGTAGACAGGGAGGGGACCCAGTACTTC
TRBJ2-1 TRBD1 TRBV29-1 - CSVERDRDINEQFF TGCAGCGTTGAGCGGGACAGGGATATCAATGAGCAGTTCTTC
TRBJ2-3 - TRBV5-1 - CASSLGTGGRTDTQYF TGCGCCAGCAGCTTGGGTACCGGGGGGCGCACAGATACGCAGTATTTT
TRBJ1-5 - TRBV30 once CAWSSKVWGNQPQHF TGTGCCTGGAGTTCAAAGGTTTGGGGCAATCAGCCCCAGCATTTT
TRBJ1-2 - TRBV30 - CAWSPEGNGYTF TGTGCCTGGAGTCCCGAGGGGAATGGCTACACCTTC
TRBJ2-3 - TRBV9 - CASSVSGFTTDTQYF TGTGCCAGCAGCGTATCCGGGTTTACCACAGATACGCAGTATTTT
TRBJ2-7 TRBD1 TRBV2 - CASSARDETGTYEQYF TGTGCCAGCAGTGCCCGAGACGAGACAGGGACCTACGAGCAGTACTTC
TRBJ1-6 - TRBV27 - CASSDGSQGRNSPLHF TGTGCCAGCAGTGATGGCTCCCAGGGGAGAAATTCACCCCTCCACTTT
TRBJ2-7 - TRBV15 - CATSRSPGIEQYF TGTGCCACCAGCAGATCCCCGGGGATCGAGCAGTACTTC
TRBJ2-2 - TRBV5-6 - CASSLAPFSTGELFF TGTGCCAGCAGCTTGGCCCCTTTCTCCACCGGGGAGCTGTTTTTT
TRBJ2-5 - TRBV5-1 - CASSLDHLIETQYF TGCGCCAGCAGCTTGGATCATTTAATAGAGACCCAGTACTTC
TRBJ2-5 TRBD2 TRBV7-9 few CASSLAPLAEETQYF TGTGCCAGCAGCTTAGCCCCCCTAGCGGAGGAGACCCAGTACTTC
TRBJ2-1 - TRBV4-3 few CASRGAGYGNEQFF TGCGCCAGCAGAGGGGCAGGGTATGGCAATGAGCAGTTCTTC
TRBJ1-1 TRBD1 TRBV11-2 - CASVAQGGTEAFF TGTGCCAGCGTCGCACAGGGGGGCACTGAAGCTTTCTTT
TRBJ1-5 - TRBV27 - CASSFLGGEVRRQPQHF TGTGCCAGCAGTTTCTTGGGAGGGGAAGTTCGTAGGCAGCCCCAGCATTTT
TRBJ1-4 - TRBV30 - CAWSVTGATNEKLFF TGTGCCTGGAGTGTAACGGGCGCGACAAATGAAAAACTGTTTTTT
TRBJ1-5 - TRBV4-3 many CASSQDFYSNQPQHF TGCGCCAGCAGCCAGGATTTCTATAGCAATCAGCCCCAGCATTTT
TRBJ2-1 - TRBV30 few CAWSVGGVDNEQFF TGTGCCTGGAGTGTAGGGGGGGTGGACAATGAGCAGTTCTTC
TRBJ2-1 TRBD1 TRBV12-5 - CASGLAGTGNPNEQFF TGTGCTAGTGGTTTGGCCGGGACAGGTAACCCCAATGAGCAGTTCTTC
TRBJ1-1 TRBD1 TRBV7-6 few CASSLAGDRAEAFF TGTGCCAGCAGCTTAGCGGGGGACAGAGCTGAAGCTTTCTTT
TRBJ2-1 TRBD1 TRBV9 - CASSVDHGQGAGREQFF TGTGCCAGCAGCGTGGACCATGGACAGGGGGCGGGTCGTGAGCAGTTCTTC
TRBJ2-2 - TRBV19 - CASRASGYTGELFF TGTGCCAGTAGGGCGTCGGGCTACACCGGGGAGCTGTTTTTT
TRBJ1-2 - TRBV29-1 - CSVPPSRDYGYTF TGCAGCGTCCCCCCCTCCAGGGACTATGGCTACACCTTC
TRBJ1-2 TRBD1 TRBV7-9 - CASSPTGEAYGYTF TGTGCCAGCAGTCCCACAGGGGAGGCTTATGGCTACACCTTC
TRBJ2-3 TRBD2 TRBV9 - CASSTTSGPADTQYF TGTGCCAGCAGCACTACTAGCGGCCCCGCAGATACGCAGTATTTT
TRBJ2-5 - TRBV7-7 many CASSLRGSQETQYF TGTGCCAGCAGCTTAAGGGGGTCTCAAGAGACCCAGTACTTC
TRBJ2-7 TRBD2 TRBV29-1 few CSVESTSGYEQYF TGCAGCGTCGAGTCGACTAGCGGGTACGAGCAGTACTTC
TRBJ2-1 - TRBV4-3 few CASSQDRGTGEQFF TGCGCCAGCAGCCAAGATCGAGGTACTGGTGAGCAGTTCTTC
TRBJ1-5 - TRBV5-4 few CASSLDMTVDNQPQHF TGTGCCAGCAGCTTGGATATGACAGTGGACAATCAGCCCCAGCATTTT
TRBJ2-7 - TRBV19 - CASSQAFWGLEYEQYF TGTGCCAGTAGCCAAGCATTTTGGGGGCTAGAATACGAGCAGTACTTC
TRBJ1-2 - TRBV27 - CASSSSSGANYGYTF TGTGCCAGCAGTTCCTCGTCGGGAGCTAACTATGGCTACACCTTC
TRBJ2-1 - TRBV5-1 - CASSLGRDGDEQFF TGCGCCAGCAGCTTGGGCAGGGACGGCGATGAGCAGTTCTTC
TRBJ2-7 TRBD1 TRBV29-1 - CSASDPRTGPEQYF TGCAGCGCCTCCGACCCACGGACAGGTCCCGAGCAGTACTTC
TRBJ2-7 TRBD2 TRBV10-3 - CAIRRTSGGGYEQYF TGTGCCATCAGGAGGACTAGCGGGGGGGGCTACGAGCAGTACTTC
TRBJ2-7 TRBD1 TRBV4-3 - CASSQDTGDGNEQYF TGCGCCAGCAGCCAAGATACAGGGGACGGTAACGAGCAGTACTTC
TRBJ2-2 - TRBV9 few CASSADGELFF TGTGCCAGCAGCGCCGACGGGGAGCTGTTTTTT
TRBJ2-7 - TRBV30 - CAWSEGQGHYEQYF TGTGCCTGGAGTGAAGGCCAGGGTCACTACGAGCAGTACTTC
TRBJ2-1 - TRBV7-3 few CASSLQDSYNEQFF TGTGCCAGCAGCTTACAGGACTCCTACAATGAGCAGTTCTTC
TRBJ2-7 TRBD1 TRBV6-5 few CASSYGTGANEQYF TGTGCCAGCAGTTACGGGACAGGGGCAAACGAGCAGTACTTC
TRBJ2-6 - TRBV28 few CASSARDRAGANVLTF TGTGCCAGCAGTGCCCGAGATAGGGCTGGGGCCAACGTCCTGACTTTC
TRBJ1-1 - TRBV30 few CAWSPIVRAEAFF TGTGCCTGGAGCCCGATCGTCAGGGCTGAAGCTTTCTTT
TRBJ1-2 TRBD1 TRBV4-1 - CASSQLSSGGYGYTF TGCGCCAGCAGCCAACTCTCGTCAGGGGGGTATGGCTACACCTTC
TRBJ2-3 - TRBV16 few CASSQGNRDTQYF TGTGCCAGCAGCCAAGGGAACCGAGATACGCAGTATTTT
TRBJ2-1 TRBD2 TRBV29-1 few CSVEFEAGGPREQFF TGCAGCGTTGAATTCGAGGCGGGGGGCCCAAGAGAGCAGTTCTTC
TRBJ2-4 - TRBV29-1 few CSVEGDTLGENIQYF TGCAGCGTTGAGGGTGATACCTTAGGTGAAAACATTCAGTACTTC
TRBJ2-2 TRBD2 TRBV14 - CASSEKRGSNTGELFF TGTGCCAGCAGCGAAAAGCGGGGCTCGAACACCGGGGAGCTGTTTTTT
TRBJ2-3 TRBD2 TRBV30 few CAWNQAGARDTQYF TGTGCCTGGAACCAAGCGGGGGCGAGGGATACGCAGTATTTT
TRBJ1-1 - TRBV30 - CALIPGAGEAFF TGTGCCTTAATCCCCGGGGCGGGTGAAGCTTTCTTT
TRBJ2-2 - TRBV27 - CASSLARIPNTGELFF TGTGCCAGCAGTTTAGCACGGATTCCGAACACCGGGGAGCTGTTTTTT
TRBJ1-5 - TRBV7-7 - CASSPGLGQPQHF TGTGCCAGCAGCCCCGGTCTAGGTCAGCCCCAGCATTTT